The rows below give T cell receptor beta chains drawn from one sample of a study of shared clonotypes between healthy human individuals. Using immunoSEQ multiplex PCR, the repertoire was profiled, and TCRdb retains in-frame clones only, with some absent. The profile shows roughly 850,000 clones, about 96% of them singletons. The specimen was naive CD8+ T cells sorted from blood. The receptors derive from a man under 40 in good health. CDR3s include the opening cysteine and the closing phenylalanine or tryptophan. A D gene is named only where the DNA matches it firmly. Clone size is shown for a subset of rows, as once, few, many or a class of expanded clone.

J	V	D	size	DNA	CDR3
TRBJ2-5	TRBV5-5	.	.	TGTGCCAGCAGCTCAAGATCCATTGGTCAAGAGACCCAGTACTTC	CASSSRSIGQETQYF
TRBJ2-5	TRBV18	.	.	TGTGCCAGCTCCCGAAGAAGTGGCTCCCAAGAGACCCAGTACTTC	CASSRRSGSQETQYF
TRBJ2-3	TRBV29-1	.	.	TGCAGCGTTGGTTCCATGCTTGACATCACAGATACGCAGTATTTT	CSVGSMLDITDTQYF
TRBJ2-2	TRBV6-6	TRBD1	.	TGTGCCAGCAGTTACCCGACAGGGGACACCGGGGAGCTGTTTTTT	CASSYPTGDTGELFF
TRBJ2-7	TRBV7-9	TRBD2	.	TGTGCCAGCAGCCTAGCGGATCGCTACGAGCAGTACTTC	CASSLADRYEQYF
TRBJ1-4	TRBV9	.	.	TGTGCCAGCAGCGCGACGGATGCAACTAATGAAAAACTGTTTTTT	CASSATDATNEKLFF
TRBJ2-1	TRBV9	TRBD2	.	TGTGCCAGCAGCGTGAAAGCGGGAGTACGCTACAATGAGCAGTTCTTC	CASSVKAGVRYNEQFF
TRBJ2-1	TRBV27	.	.	TGTGCCAGCAGTTTTCGCATTAGGGATGAGCAGTTCTTC	CASSFRIRDEQFF
TRBJ2-7	TRBV27	.	.	TGTGCCAGCAGTTTATCGGGCGCGCCCCGAGGATTTTACGAGCAGTACTTC	CASSLSGAPRGFYEQYF
TRBJ2-7	TRBV10-3	.	.	TGTGCCATCAGTGAGTCGATGGCGGTCGAGCAGTACTTC	CAISESMAVEQYF
TRBJ2-7	TRBV6-1	.	.	TGTGCCAGGACAGTTATCTCCTACGAGCAGTACTTC	CARTVISYEQYF
TRBJ1-5	TRBV28	TRBD1	.	TGTGCCAGCAGTCTTAATACAGGGGGTAATCAGCCCCAGCATTTT	CASSLNTGGNQPQHF
TRBJ2-1	TRBV12-5	TRBD2	.	TGTGCTAGTGGACTCGGGACTAGCGGGCCCTACAATGAGCAGTTCTTC	CASGLGTSGPYNEQFF
TRBJ2-2	TRBV19	.	.	TGTGCCAGTAGTATCGTTCAATCCCCCGGGGAGCTGTTTTTT	CASSIVQSPGELFF
TRBJ2-7	TRBV11-2	TRBD2	.	TGTGCCAGCAGCGAATGGACTAGCGGGAGTTTCGAGCAGTACTTC	CASSEWTSGSFEQYF
TRBJ2-2	TRBV5-1	.	.	TGCGCCAGCACCAGAATCGGGGAAACCGGGGAGCTGTTTTTT	CASTRIGETGELFF
TRBJ2-2	TRBV15	.	.	TGTGCCACCAGCAGAGATCGTGGGGGAGAGGTAACCGGGGAGCTGTTTTTT	CATSRDRGGEVTGELFF
TRBJ2-5	TRBV28	.	.	TGTGCCAGCAGCCCCCAGGGGTGGGGGGGCCGGGCCCAAGAGACCCAGTACTTC	CASSPQGWGGRAQETQYF
TRBJ2-5	TRBV7-9	.	.	TGTGCCAGCAGCGGCTTTAGTCAAGAGACCCAGTACTTC	CASSGFSQETQYF
TRBJ1-4	TRBV19	.	.	TGTGCCAGTAGTATAGTTCTGGAGAATGAAAAACTGTTTTTT	CASSIVLENEKLFF
TRBJ2-7	TRBV28	.	.	TGTGCCAGCAGTTTTGGATGGAACGAGCAGTACTTC	CASSFGWNEQYF
TRBJ2-1	TRBV4-1	TRBD1	.	TGCGCCAGCAGCAAAGGACAGGGGGAAGAGGATGAGCAGTTCTTC	CASSKGQGEEDEQFF
TRBJ2-7	TRBV28	.	.	TGTGCCAGCAGTTTCAACGGGGTTTCCTACGAGCAGTACTTC	CASSFNGVSYEQYF
TRBJ2-7	TRBV7-3	.	.	TGTGCCAGCAGCTATAGCGGAGGAGACTACGAGCAGTACTTC	CASSYSGGDYEQYF
TRBJ2-5	TRBV4-1	TRBD2	.	TGCGCCAGCAGCCCGAGGGTACTAGCGGGAGAGACCCAGTACTTC	CASSPRVLAGETQYF
TRBJ2-1	TRBV7-9	.	.	TGTGCCAGCGCGGTGTATGAGCAGTTCTTC	CASAVYEQFF
TRBJ2-2	TRBV27	.	once	TGTGCCAGCAGCTGGGGCAGGAACACCGGGGAGCTGTTTTTT	CASSWGRNTGELFF
TRBJ1-5	TRBV27	.	.	TGTGCCAGCAGTTTATCGTGGGGGGGAAATCAGCCCCAGCATTTT	CASSLSWGGNQPQHF
TRBJ1-2	TRBV6-5	.	.	TGTGCCAGCAGGCCCCTGGAGGCGCGGTTTGGCTACACCTTC	CASRPLEARFGYTF
TRBJ1-2	TRBV29-1	.	.	TGCAGCGTCCCGCTGTCCGACTATGGCTACACCTTC	CSVPLSDYGYTF
TRBJ2-7	TRBV28	.	.	TGTGCCAGCAGTTTGCTCAACTACGAGCAGTACTTC	CASSLLNYEQYF
TRBJ2-3	TRBV30	TRBD2	.	TGTGCCTGGAGTGCCGGGACTAGCGGCACAGATACGCAGTATTTT	CAWSAGTSGTDTQYF
TRBJ2-3	TRBV15	TRBD2	.	TGTGCCACCACCCGGCTAGCGGGAGGTACAGATACGCAGTATTTT	CATTRLAGGTDTQYF
TRBJ1-3	TRBV7-8	.	.	TGTGCCAGCAGCTTGACACAGATAAACACCATATATTTT	CASSLTQINTIYF
TRBJ2-1	TRBV29-1	.	.	TGCAGCGTTGAGAAAAGGGGTCGGTCCAATGAGCAGTTCTTC	CSVEKRGRSNEQFF
TRBJ2-1	TRBV7-6	TRBD2	.	TGTGCCAGCAGCAGGACGGGAGGGGCGGCATCCTACAATGAGCAGTTCTTC	CASSRTGGAASYNEQFF
TRBJ2-3	TRBV2	.	.	TGTGCCAGCAGTGAAGTTTTAGGGACGGTTAGCACAGATACGCAGTATTTT	CASSEVLGTVSTDTQYF
TRBJ2-2	TRBV5-1	.	many	TGCGCCAGCAGCCGGGACACCGAGGCCGGGGAGCTGTTTTTT	CASSRDTEAGELFF
TRBJ1-4	TRBV10-3	.	.	TGTGCCATCAGTCCCGAGGGCAATGAAAAACTGTTTTTT	CAISPEGNEKLFF
TRBJ1-2	TRBV28	.	.	TGTGCCAGCAGTCCCGGGACTCGTGGCTACACCTTC	CASSPGTRGYTF
TRBJ1-1	TRBV13	.	.	TGTGCCAGCAGTTTGGGGGGCTCGAATTCTTTCTTT	CASSLGGSNSFF
TRBJ2-7	TRBV5-5	.	once	TGTGCCAGCAGCGGCCCGGGGCTAGCGCTTTACGAGCAGTACTTC	CASSGPGLALYEQYF
TRBJ1-5	TRBV28	.	.	TGTGCCAGCGCCAAAAAAGTCACAAATCAGCCCCAGCATTTT	CASAKKVTNQPQHF
TRBJ2-5	TRBV29-1	TRBD1	.	TGCAGCGTTGGGGGGACAGGGGGCACGGAGGAGACCCAGTACTTC	CSVGGTGGTEETQYF